Detailed here is one T cell receptor (beta chain). Its antigen is currently unknown. This sample stems from a study of T cell responses to AZD1222 COVID-19 vaccine. Study observations and caveats: Samples come after the peak T cell response, not at day 14. Across the whole spike, CD4 TCRs peaked at regions 160-218 and 743-854. Seropositivity was recorded at baseline in only a handful of AZD1222 recipients.

Measured with immunoSEQ multiplex PCR; TCRdb has only the in-frame clones, and not every one. The data contain about 50,000 clones, approximately 80% of them singletons. The CDR3 runs 14 residues. Trimming took off 5 bases at V and 4 bases at J, with 14 bases between the two ends. Germline CDR1 and CDR2: MNHNY and SVGAGI (reference sequence). The sequencing used peripheral blood, collected 28 days after the second AZD1222 dose. This chain links TRBV6-6 with TRBJ1-1; D might be TRBD1 (6 bases). This TCR came from an adult who received the AZD1222 COVID-19 vaccine. The CDR3 reads CASSTGPARTEAFF. The CDR3 DNA is TGTGCCAGCAGTACAGGGCCCGCTCGCACTGAAGCTTTCTTT.